This entry describes one T cell receptor beta chain. Its binding antigen is unknown. Per-nucleotide qualities are absent, and no much larger clonotype sits a single base away. This specimen belongs to a study of shared clonotypes between healthy human individuals (dated by TCRdb to 2018 to 2020). Study-wide context: Three men and two women, aged 18 to 49 years, made up the cohort. For each donor, CD4 naive and CD4 memory were each run on three plates, CD8 naive on two plates, and CD8 memory on one plate. To estimate repertoire size and how much clonotype sharing occurs between individuals, the study deeply sequenced the blood TCR repertoires of about 5 healthy adults. To increase sequencing depth and limit assay-specific biases, TCR repertoire library preparation and sequencing were carried out by different laboratories using diverse techniques. Between about 0.85 and 10 billion PBMCs per donor were obtained by leukapheresis.

The donors were healthy, HIV-negative adults with no recently reported acute infections or vaccinations. Every donor was a Caucasian adult living in Nashville, Tennessee, USA. CD4+ T cells were enriched through magnetic negative selection, after which naive cells were positively selected on CD45RA and the remaining negative fraction served as the memory subset. Blood was collected by leukapheresis, and PBMCs were isolated by Ficoll-Histopaque density gradient centrifugation and then cryopreserved in liquid nitrogen vapor phase. Analytical flow cytometry was used to check the purity and quantity of each magnetically sorted T cell population. From each sorted fraction, genomic DNA was isolated and quantified by UV absorbance on a Nanodrop 2000c. The CDR3 spans 12 residues, from the cysteine through the phenylalanine. Only the CDR3 portion is preserved as DNA: 36 bases, with reading frame beginning at the first base. Sequences ENHRY (CDR1) and SYGVKD (CDR2) are obtained from the germline V gene. V was cut back by 2 bases and J by 9 bases, leaving a gap of 11 bases between them.

Results and caveats for the whole study, not just this receptor: Compared with non-shared clonotypes, the clonotypes found in all four sorted-subset donors had higher generation probabilities. Naive subsets generally had larger estimated clonotype richness than memory subsets. Even with the large sequencing depth, rarefaction of the sorted-subset datasets indicated that sequencing was incomplete. Because the study included a small number of donors, the genetic and exposure-history diversity represented was limited. Pairwise subsampling indicated that sequencing depth was expected to affect the degree of clonotype sharing among donors. Across several donors, approximately 5% of naive CD4, around 3.5% of naive CD8, 2.3% of memory CD4, and approximately 0.4% of memory CD8 clonotypes were shared. Sampling was restricted to blood, and TCR repertoires in tissue are likely to differ from TCR repertoires in blood.

Using the deep immunoSEQ assay, multiplex PCR amplified TCR CDR3 regions from genomic DNA. For each cell subset, the extracted genomic DNA was distributed evenly across all wells of several immunoSEQ 96-well plates, and each plate served as one replicate. For sorted subsets, roughly 200 ng genomic DNA, equal to some 28,000 T cell genomes, was loaded into each replicate PCR. The purified libraries were quantified using a Qubit 3.0 fluorometer, sized with a Bioanalyzer 2100, and then quantified again using the KAPA Library Quantification kit. Every immunoSEQ 96-well plate was sequenced on a dedicated single-read 150-cycle Illumina NextSeq 550 flow cell. On the study's bioinformatics: Because the immunoSEQ output held only junctional sequences and lacked quality scores, the filtering could not match the filtering applied to full-length reads. Sequences were annotated with PyIR, a Python wrapper for IgBLAST v1.9, using IMGT germline references to assign V/J genes and CDR3. Reads were removed for weak V/J assignments (E-value above 1e-6), missing CDR3, stop codons, out-of-frame junctions, or ambiguous translated residues. A V3J clonotype was defined by an identical inferred V gene, J gene, and CDR3 amino acid sequence. Percentage overlap between repertoires was calculated by dividing the number of shared unique clonotypes by the size of the smaller repertoire. RTK rarefaction, the Chao1 estimator, and Recon v2.1 estimates of unobserved clonotypes were used to assess repertoire richness. OLGA was used to compute generation probabilities for all TCRbeta clonotypes that the gDNA method yielded from a few donors. As stored in TCRdb, this immuneACCESS dataset retains in-frame rearrangements with V and J assigned. A fraction of the clones does not appear; measured against another copy, unresolved V genes explain less than half of the discrepancy, and the remainder lacks a known reason. That table supplies the V and J calls and clone size; D and trimming were determined from the DNA. The sample table records millions of clones; 85% to 95% of these occur just once. The ten largest clonotypes hold around 0.13% of the sample.

This sequence was found in a young man in good health. The sequenced material came from naive CD4+ T cells sorted from blood. The sample's cell subset or site, from its label and the paper: CD45RA+ positively selected. This chain joins TRBV10-3 to TRBJ2-7; the D gene cannot be named for sure. The CDR3 protein is CAISEEDSLQYF. The nucleotide sequence reads TGTGCCATCAGTGAGGAGGATAGTTTGCAGTACTTC.